Below are 10 T cell receptor beta chains sequenced from a single sample in a study of T cell responses to AZD1222 COVID-19 vaccine. This table comes from immunoSEQ multiplex PCR, and its TCRdb copy is limited to in-frame clones, with some not included. The sample lists more than 95,000 clones, 88% occurring once. Sequenced here: peripheral blood, sampled 28 days after the second AZD1222 dose. The receptors were gathered from an adult who received the AZD1222 COVID-19 vaccine.

V is TRBV11-2 and J is TRBJ1-1; weak D call: TRBD1 (5 bases). The CDR3 runs to 12 residues. V was cut by 5 bases and J by 5 bases, with 9 bases left in between. Germline lookup yields CDR1 SGHAT and CDR2 FQNNGV. The CDR3 bases are TGTGCCAGCAGCCGGGGCCCAACTGAAGCTTTCTTT. It translates to CASSRGPTEAFF.

As DNA, the CDR3 is TGTGCCAGCAGCTTAGTAGGGGGCCGGAGTGAAAAACTGTTTTTT. It specifies CASSLVGGRSEKLFF. This sequence joins TRBV7-8 and TRBJ1-4, with 7 bases fitting TRBD1. The germline V gene encodes CDR1 SGHVS and CDR2 FQNEAQ. The CDR3 extends over 15 amino acids. V lost 1 base to trimming and J lost 7 bases; unmatched junction nucleotides: 6.

CDR3 region: CASSVGGGGTEAFF. The DNA for the CDR3 is TGTGCCAGCAGCGTTGGAGGGGGAGGAACTGAAGCTTTCTTT. The chain combines TRBV9 with TRBJ1-1, with D possibly matching TRBD1 (6 bases). Germline V gene lookup returns CDR1 SGDLS and CDR2 YYNGEE. V was clipped by 2 bases and J by 5 bases, with 13 bases between them. The CDR3 length is 14 residues.

V and J are TRBV9 and TRBJ1-1; 9 bases match TRBD1. The CDR3 has 14 residues. Germline CDR1 SGDLS, CDR2 YYNGEE. V lost 4 bases, J lost 0 bases, and 1 base stayed unmatched. The CDR3 DNA is TGTGCCAGCAGCCGGACAGGGGTGAACACTGAAGCTTTCTTT. Protein sequence: CASSRTGVNTEAFF.

CDR3 amino acids: CASSETGGFGPQHF. Written as DNA, the CDR3 is TGTGCCAGCAGTGAAACGGGGGGTTTCGGGCCCCAGCATTTT. The V and J genes are TRBV6-1 and TRBJ1-5; tentative D call: TRBD1 (5 bases). The ends were cut back, 2 bases at V and 9 bases at J, with 14 bases in the middle. Per germline, CDR1 MNHNS and CDR2 SASEGT. The CDR3 contains 14 residues.

The chain joins TRBV2 to TRBJ1-2; TRBD1 matches at 7 bases. CDR3 length: 13 amino acids. Germline V CDR1 and CDR2: SNHLY, FYNNEI. V lost 6 bases and J lost 7; bases outside the gene matches: 8. CDR3 nucleotide sequence: TGTGCCAGCAGAGACAGGGTGGGGGGTGGCTACACCTTC. Translating gives CASRDRVGGGYTF.

V usage is TRBV15 and J usage is TRBJ1-6; D remains unclear. Germline lookup yields CDR1 LNHNV and CDR2 YYDKDF (reference sequence). CDR3 length equals 15 residues. V lost 5 bases to trimming and J lost 7 bases, with 15 bases between them. The CDR3 is CATSRGPSRNSPLHF. As DNA, the CDR3 is TGTGCCACCAGCCGTGGACCTAGTCGGAATTCACCCCTCCACTTT.

The J gene is TRBJ1-1, the V gene TRBV7-9; no clear D. CDR1 and CDR2 from the germline V gene are SEHNR and FQNEAQ (reference sequence). The V end lost 1 base, the J end lost 4 bases, and 10 bases lay between the germline ends. The CDR3 contains 14 residues. CDR3 region: CASSLGSGSTEAFF. In nucleotides, the CDR3 is TGTGCCAGCAGCTTAGGGTCCGGTAGCACTGAAGCTTTCTTT. The whole variable domain, remainder taken from reference TRBV7-9 and TRBJ1-1, is DTGVSQNPRHKITKRGQNVTFRCDPISEHNRLYWYRQTLGQGPEFLTYFQNEAQLEKSRLLSDRFSAERPKGSFSTLEIQRTEQGDSAMYLCASSLGSGSTEAFFGQGTRLTVV.

The chain couples TRBV7-2 to TRBJ2-2; tentatively, D is TRBD1 or TRBD2 (5 bases each). The germline V and J ends were trimmed by 1 base and 8 bases, with 17 bases remaining between them. The V gene's germline CDR1 is SGHTA and CDR2 FQGNSA. The CDR3 contains 16 residues. The CDR3 protein is CASSLGLGWDRGELFF. CDR3 bases: TGTGCCAGCAGCTTAGGACTGGGTTGGGACCGAGGGGAGCTGTTTTTT.

This clone was picked up one time. This chain connects TRBV7-9 to TRBJ2-1; D not resolved. The CDR3 covers 10 residues. V was trimmed by 11 bases and J by 7 bases, leaving 9 bases between them. CDR1 and CDR2 (germline): SEHNR, FQNEAQ (reference sequence). The CDR3 loop is CAVAMNEQFF. The CDR3 nucleotides read TGTGCCGTGGCGATGAATGAGCAGTTCTTC.